The 13 T cell receptor beta chains listed next were all sequenced from one sample in a study of blood T cell repertoires in COVID-19 (dated by TCRdb to about 2020). Library preparation employed the immunoSEQ multiplex PCR assay. This is the immuneACCESS table as TCRdb keeps it, with only in-frame sequences that have V and J called. A part of the clones is gone; compared with another copy, unresolved V genes explain less than half, and the rest is unexplained. The sample has roughly 15,000 clones on record, 75% of them singletons. Of the sample, around 13% falls within the top ten clones. The sample consisted of peripheral blood. These receptors were obtained from a man in his 60s with acute or convalescent COVID-19.

The chain employs TRBV10-3 and TRBJ1-1; D gene unclear. V shed 6 bases and J shed 1 base, with 9 bases lying between them. This CDR3 is 13 amino acids long. CDR1 and CDR2 (germline): ENHRY, SYGVKD. DNA for the CDR3: TGTGCCATCAGAGTCTACGAGAACACTGAAGCTTTCTTT. This sequence encodes CAIRVYENTEAFF.

This rearrangement joins TRBV5-6 to TRBJ1-1; the D is unclear. Germline V gene sequence: CDR1 SGHDT, CDR2 YYEEEE. CDR3 length equals 14 residues. V lost 0 bases and J lost 1, with 7 bases in between. CDR3 in amino acids: CASSLVFGNTEAFF. As DNA, the CDR3 is TGTGCCAGCAGCTTGGTGTTCGGGAACACTGAAGCTTTCTTT. Complete variable domain (other parts from reference TRBV5-6 and TRBJ1-1): DAGVTQSPTHLIKTRGQQVTLRCSPKSGHDTVSWYQQALGQGPQFIFQYYEEEERQRGNFPDRFSGHQFPNYSSELNVNALLLGDSALYLCASSLVFGNTEAFFGQGTRLTVV.

By proportion, this clone is large. V and J are TRBV5-1 and TRBJ1-1; a weak D match, TRBD1 (6 bases). Germline V gene data show CDR1 as SGHRS and CDR2 as YFSETQ. The CDR3 is made up of 13 amino acids. V lost 0 bases, J lost 4 bases, and 7 bases lay in between. As DNA, the CDR3 is TGCGCCAGCAGCTTGGGACAGGCCACTGAAGCTTTCTTT. It translates to CASSLGQATEAFF. Full variable domain (remainder filled in from reference TRBV5-1 and TRBJ1-1): KAGVTQTPRYLIKTRGQQVTLSCSPISGHRSVSWYQQTPGQGLQFLFEYFSETQRNKGNFPGRFSGRQFSNSRSEMNVSTLELGDSALYLCASSLGQATEAFFGQGTRLTVV.

The chain carries TRBV19 and TRBJ2-4, with D perhaps matching TRBD2 (6 bases). The CDR3 spans 13 residues. Germline V gives CDR1 LNHDA, CDR2 SQIVND (reference sequence). V was clipped by 3 bases and J by 6 bases, with 9 bases between them. This CDR3 is CASSIGGINIQYF. In DNA form, the CDR3 reads TGTGCCAGTAGTATTGGGGGGATAAACATTCAGTACTTC.

The chain couples TRBV14 to TRBJ2-5, with D possibly being TRBD1 (5 bases). The CDR3 has 14 amino acids. V was trimmed by 0 bases and J by 5 bases, leaving 10 bases between them. Germline lookup yields CDR1 SGHDN and CDR2 FVKESK. The CDR3: CASSQDGRVETQYF. CDR3 DNA sequence: TGTGCCAGCAGCCAAGACGGCAGGGTGGAGACCCAGTACTTC.

The chain carries TRBV5-1 and TRBJ2-1; 9 bases are shared with TRBD1. This CDR3 has 16 amino acids. Germline V gene data show CDR1 as SGHRS and CDR2 as YFSETQ. The J segment lost 8 bases and the V segment lost 0 bases, leaving 9 bases of the junction unmatched. Here the CDR3 reads CASSLGDREFRDEQFF. The CDR3 DNA reads as TGCGCCAGCAGCTTGGGGGACAGGGAATTTCGGGATGAGCAGTTCTTC.

The J gene is TRBJ1-4, the V gene TRBV2, with D perhaps TRBD1 (5 bases). The V and J ends lost 7 bases and 8 bases respectively, with 23 bases between them. There are 16 residues in the CDR3. Per germline, CDR1 SNHLY and CDR2 FYNNEI. The CDR3 loop reads CASTRARVGLGEKLFF. CDR3 DNA: TGTGCCAGCACCAGGGCTCGGGTTGGATTAGGAGAAAAACTGTTTTTT.

This clone was counted a single time. The chain uses TRBV7-9 and TRBJ2-7; weak D call: TRBD2 (5 bases). Trimming took off 5 bases at V and 0 bases at J, with 11 bases between the two ends. Looked up from germline, CDR1 is SEHNR and CDR2 is FQNEAQ (reference sequence). The CDR3 loop spans 14 amino acids. Here the CDR3 DNA reads TGTGCCAGCAGCCTAGGGAGAGTCTCCTACGAGCAGTACTTC. It codes for CASSLGRVSYEQYF.

The rearrangement uses TRBV7-2 and TRBJ1-6; 7 nucleotides agree with TRBD1. J gave up 10 bases and V 5 bases, and 8 bases lay outside the gene matches. Per the germline V gene, CDR1 is SGHTA and CDR2 is FQGNSA. The CDR3 is 14 amino acids. The CDR3 DNA is TGTGCCAGCAGCGCAAGACAGGGCGAATCACCCCTCCACTTT. Its protein is CASSARQGESPLHF. The full variable domain, rest sourced from reference TRBV7-2 and TRBJ1-6, is GAGVSQSPSNKVTEKGKDVELRCDPISGHTALYWYRQSLGQGLEFLIYFQGNSAPDKSGLPSDRFSAERTGGSVSTLTIQRTQQEDSAVYLCASSARQGESPLHFGNGTRLTVT.

The rearrangement joins TRBV6-2 or TRBV6-3 to TRBJ2-7, with 7 bases fitting TRBD1. CDR3 size: 13 residues. J was trimmed by 3 bases and V by 6 bases; bases with no gene match: 5. Per the germline V gene, CDR1 is MNHEY and CDR2 is SVGEGT. The CDR3 here is CASSPTGIYEQYF. Here the CDR3 DNA reads TGTGCCAGCAGCCCGACAGGGATCTACGAGCAGTACTTC.

The chain uses TRBV15 and TRBJ2-1; 10 bases align to TRBD1. V lost 2 bases to trimming and J lost 6 bases; unmatched junction nucleotides: 13. CDR1 LNHNV and CDR2 YYDKDF come from the germline V gene (reference sequence). The CDR3 loop spans 18 amino acids. The CDR3 DNA is TGTGCCACCAGCAGATACAAGGCGTCCTGGACAGGGGGCAATGAGCAGTTCTTC. This gives the protein CATSRYKASWTGGNEQFF.

This clone has only a few counts. The gene calls are TRBV18 and TRBJ1-6; TRBD1 aligns across 8 bases. Trimming at V came to 1 base and at J to 10 bases, leaving 9 bases not matched to a gene. Germline V gene lookup returns CDR1 KGHSH and CDR2 LQKENI. The CDR3 consists of 16 residues. For the CDR3, the DNA is TGTGCCAGCTCACCACAAAAACAGGGGGTCCTGTCACCCCTCCACTTT. This sequence encodes CASSPQKQGVLSPLHF.

The chain combines TRBV9 with TRBJ1-2; 9 bases are shared with TRBD1. The J segment lost 7 bases and the V segment lost 4 bases, leaving 2 bases of the junction unmatched. Germline CDR1 is SGDLS and CDR2 is YYNGEE. CDR3 length equals 12 residues. The CDR3 DNA reads as TGTGCCAGCAGCAAGGACAGGGGTGGCTACACCTTC. This sequence encodes CASSKDRGGYTF. Supplemented by reference TRBV9 and TRBJ1-2, the full variable domain reads DSGVTQTPKHLITATGQRVTLRCSPRSGDLSVYWYQQSLDQGLQFLIQYYNGEERAKGNILERFSAQQFPDLHSELNLSSLELGDSALYFCASSKDRGGYTFGSGTRLTVV.